The rows below give T cell receptor delta chains drawn from one sample of a study of gamma-delta T cells after stem cell transplantation. TCRdb re-called clones from the RT-PCR reads via CATT. The table records around 1,300 delta-chain clones, about 15% of them present only once. The sample was gamma-delta T cells. Source of these receptors: a human donor. It is not recorded whose cells these are; they may come from a transplant donor. Both conserved end residues are trimmed from each CDR3. Each record gives: J gene, V gene, CDR3 protein.

j_call: TRDJ1
v_call: TRDV2
cdr3_aa: ACDTWGIEDDKLI

j_call: TRDJ1
v_call: TRDV2
cdr3_aa: ACDPIPRVVLGENTDKLI

j_call: TRDJ1
v_call: TRDV2
cdr3_aa: ACDTSLGDGTYTDKLI

j_call: TRDJ2
v_call: TRDV2
cdr3_aa: ASFPLGDTAQLF

j_call: TRDJ1
v_call: TRDV2
cdr3_aa: ACDTVRDKRMYTDKLI

j_call: TRDJ1
v_call: TRDV2
cdr3_aa: ACDTLGDPADTDKLI

j_call: TRDJ1
v_call: TRDV2
cdr3_aa: ACDTVLGEHPAEIDKLI

j_call: TRDJ1
v_call: TRDV2
cdr3_aa: ACDYVSPLSLGDTLRTDKLI

j_call: TRDJ3
v_call: TRDV2
cdr3_aa: ACDNVLGGVSSWDTRQMF

j_call: TRDJ1
v_call: TRDV2
cdr3_aa: ACDTVLLGDRYTDKLI

j_call: TRDJ1
v_call: TRDV1
cdr3_aa: ALGDLPLSPFLGDRYTDKLI

j_call: TRDJ1
v_call: TRDV2
cdr3_aa: ACDNLGFTGGYDTDKLI

j_call: TRDJ1
v_call: TRDV2
cdr3_aa: ACDTVNGGSRSLYTDKLI

j_call: TRDJ1
v_call: TRDV2
cdr3_aa: ACDTVKGKLGDKPDKLI

j_call: TRDJ1
v_call: TRDV2
cdr3_aa: ACDLLGDTGHTDKLI

j_call: TRDJ3
v_call: TRDV2
cdr3_aa: ACDAAGYRSSWDTRQMF

j_call: TRDJ1
v_call: TRDV2
cdr3_aa: ACDTVLGDTGTDKLI

j_call: TRDJ1
v_call: TRDV2
cdr3_aa: ACDPVTTGGPTTDKLI

j_call: TRDJ1
v_call: TRDV2
cdr3_aa: ACDTVNTGGLARTDKLI

j_call: TRDJ1
v_call: TRDV2
cdr3_aa: ACELVGGRNDKLI